The T cell receptor (beta chain) described here comes from a study of OX40 agonist ivuxolimab in advanced cancers. Overall study results and limits: Nonresponders, in some cases, also had low normalized T-cell clonal expansion.

The method was immunoSEQ multiplex PCR; TCRdb's version includes in-frame clones alone and lacks a portion of them. The sample yields about 71,000 clones, about 90% seen once. Looked up from germline, CDR1 is SGDLS and CDR2 is YYNGEE. V shed 3 bases and J 1 base; nucleotides not matched to a gene: 4. This CDR3 spans 16 amino acids. Note on this clone: No antigen is known for it.

The chain uses TRBV9 and TRBJ2-6; 7 bases fit TRBD1. The sequencing used CD4+ or CD8+ T cells sorted from blood, collected in a trial of the OX40 agonist ivuxolimab. The TCR comes from an adult with an advanced solid tumor such as melanoma, head and neck, liver or kidney cancer. The CDR3 loop is CASSASTGSGANVLTF. CDR3 bases: TGTGCCAGCAGCGCCTCGACAGGGTCTGGGGCCAACGTCCTGACTTTC. The whole variable domain, filled in from reference TRBV9 and TRBJ2-6, reads DSGVTQTPKHLITATGQRVTLRCSPRSGDLSVYWYQQSLDQGLQFLIQYYNGEERAKGNILERFSAQQFPDLHSELNLSSLELGDSALYFCASSASTGSGANVLTFGAGSRLTVL.